This T cell receptor (beta chain) was retrieved from a study of CD8 T cells in Susac syndrome (dated by TCRdb to 2018 to 2020). Background on the whole study: The study used repertoire sequencing to test whether antigen drove CD8+ T cell activation and differentiation in Susac syndrome.

High-throughput TCR beta sequencing profiled peripheral blood CD8+ and CD4+ T cells from healthy donors, Susac syndrome patients and multiple sclerosis patients. The multiple sclerosis controls were treatment-naive patients whose relapsing-remitting disease, either stable or active, fulfilled the revised McDonald criteria. Bulk CD8+ and CD4+ T cells were purified by magnetic negative isolation, while CD8+ TEMRA cells were enriched using FACS. Blood was drawn into EDTA tubes, processed within 24 hours, and PBMCs were isolated by density gradient centrifugation. PBMCs intended for TCR sequencing were cryopreserved in liquid nitrogen and thawed later in a water bath at 37 degrees C. Purity of sorted or isolated CD4+, CD8+ and CD8+ TEMRA cells was at least 90%. What the work shows at the level of the full study, not this receptor alone: The number of individuals in the TCR sequencing and HLA analysis was recognized as being relatively small.

RNA was extracted with the RNeasy kit and roughly 0.45 to 1 ug was reverse transcribed using random hexamers. The immunoSEQ multiplex PCR assay, covering 54 Vbeta and 13 Jbeta segments, was used to amplify TCR beta CDR3 regions. PCR amplification bias was corrected using a synthetic template baseline for primer optimization and computational correction. The original pipeline was this. Reads were annotated to V, D and J genes according to IMGT and were analyzed with immunoSEQ Analyzer, with only productive sequences retained. To calculate clonality, Shannon entropy was normalized by log2 of the number of productive unique sequences and then subtracted from one. For each patient and control, public and private clones were evaluated within the 100 most prevalent clones. Susac-specific clones were defined as absent from healthy and MS cohorts, around 1,000 published viral clones and other ImmuneACCESS disease sequences. TCRdb passed the public sequencing reads through fastp at Q25 and MiXCR, retaining productive beta sequences. One record per CDR3 amino acid sequence lists the most common genes and DNA. Here the V and J calls rest on TCRdb's processing, not on the authors' analysis. This sample holds about 250,000 distinct CDR3 sequences; approximately 92% were observed only once. The ten largest clonotypes hold around 0.072% of the sample.

With regard to this clonotype: The antigen it recognizes is unknown. No base-level quality is on record; no much larger clone is a single base apart.

Sequencing used CD4+ T cells from PBMCs. This receptor was taken from a human donor with multiple sclerosis.

The nucleotide sequence reads as follows: TGTGCCAGCAGATCTCCCCGACAGGGAGGGGGAAAACTGTTTTTT. This encodes CASRSPRQGGGKLFF. The chain links TRBV7-2 with TRBJ1-4; 7 bases in the junction line up with TRBD1. The germline V gene supplies CDR1 SGHTA and CDR2 FQGNSA. V trim: 6 bases; J trim: 10 bases; unmatched bases: 14. From cysteine to phenylalanine, the CDR3 is 15 amino acids long. Of the read, only the CDR3 DNA is kept; its 45 bases are in frame from base 1.